The sequence of this T cell receptor beta chain was determined in a study of T cells in narcolepsy. The assay was immunoSEQ multiplex PCR, and TCRdb's table has in-frame clones only and misses some. The sample lists 30,000 to 35,000 clones; less than 90% were seen once. Findings and limits, study-wide: Reportedly, autoreactive clonotypes were serially detected in patients' blood but not controls'. Autoreactive clone sequences were missing from some blood memory CD4+ repertoires.

Comments on this clone: Its antigen is not identified.

The receptor was derived from a human donor in good health. The sample taken for sequencing was memory (CD45RA-) CD4+ T cells from blood.

The CDR3 sequence is CASSLEFRGEGYTF. CDR3 coding DNA: TGCGCCAGCAGCTTGGAGTTCCGTGGGGAAGGCTACACCTTC. The genes are TRBV5-1 and TRBJ1-2, with unresolved D. CDR1 and CDR2 (germline): SGHRS, YFSETQ. V dropped 0 bases and J dropped 8 bases, with 14 bases sitting between them. The CDR3 spans 14 residues.